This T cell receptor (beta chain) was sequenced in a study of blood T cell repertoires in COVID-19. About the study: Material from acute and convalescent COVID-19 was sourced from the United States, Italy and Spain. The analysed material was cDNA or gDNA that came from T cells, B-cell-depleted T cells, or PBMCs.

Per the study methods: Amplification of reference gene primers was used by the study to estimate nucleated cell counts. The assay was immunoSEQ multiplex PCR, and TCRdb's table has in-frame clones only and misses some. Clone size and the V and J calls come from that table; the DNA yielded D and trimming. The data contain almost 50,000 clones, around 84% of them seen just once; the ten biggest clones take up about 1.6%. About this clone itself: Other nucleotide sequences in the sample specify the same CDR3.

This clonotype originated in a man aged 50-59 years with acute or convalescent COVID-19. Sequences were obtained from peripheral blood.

This chain's CDR3 is CASSLSGVNTEAFF. The CDR3 nucleotides read TGCGCCAGCAGCTTGTCCGGGGTGAACACTGAAGCTTTCTTT. The rearrangement joins TRBV5-1 to TRBJ1-1; no clear D. CDR1 and CDR2 from the germline V gene are SGHRS and YFSETQ. The CDR3 extends over 14 amino acids. With 1 base removed from V and 0 bases from J, the gap between germline ends came to 7 bases.